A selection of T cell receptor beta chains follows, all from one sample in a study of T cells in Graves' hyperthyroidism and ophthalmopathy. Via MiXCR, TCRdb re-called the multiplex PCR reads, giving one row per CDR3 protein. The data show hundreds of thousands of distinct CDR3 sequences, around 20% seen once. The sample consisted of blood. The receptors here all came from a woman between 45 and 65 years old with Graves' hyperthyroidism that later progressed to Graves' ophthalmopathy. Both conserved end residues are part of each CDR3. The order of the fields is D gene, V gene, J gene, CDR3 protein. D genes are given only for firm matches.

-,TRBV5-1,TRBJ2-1,CASSLEGTEQFF
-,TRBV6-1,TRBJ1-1,CASITTNTEAFF
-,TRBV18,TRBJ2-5,CASSLLRTQYF
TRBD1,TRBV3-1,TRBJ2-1,CASSLRRDRGYNEQFF
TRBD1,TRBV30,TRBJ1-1,CALGTGGIANTEAFF
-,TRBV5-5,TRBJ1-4,CASSRRLNVAGSNEKLFF
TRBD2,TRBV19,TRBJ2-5,CASGEWGGETQYF
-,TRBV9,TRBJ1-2,CASSAAGTPFGYGYTF
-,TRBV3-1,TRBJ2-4,CASSRAAAKNIQYF
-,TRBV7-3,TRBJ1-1,CASSLRQQPYEAFF
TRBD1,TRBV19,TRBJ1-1,CASVWDRGRDTEAFF